This T cell receptor (beta chain) is from a study of blood T cells in healthy people across ages. Then a second PCR, running roughly 7 to 11 cycles, was carried out with a sample-barcoded 5' primer and a J-beta primer mix. MiXCR was run by TCRdb on the 5' RACE reads, yielding one entry per CDR3 protein. The repertoire includes about 800,000 distinct CDR3 sequences, 20% to 25% of them detected once, and 3.7% sits in the top ten. The same specimen was also included in a second study, on T cells of mothers and their children.

The material sequenced was blood. The TCR comes from a boy between 10 and 17 years old in good health.

The CDR3 spells CSARDPSGGYQETQYF. The CDR3 DNA is TGCAGTGCTAGAGACCCTAGCGGAGGGTACCAAGAGACCCAGTACTTC. The chain employs TRBV20-1 and TRBJ2-5, with 7 bases aligning to TRBD2. In germline, CDR1 is DFQATT, CDR2 SNEGSKA (reference sequence). With 0 bases clipped from V and 0 bases from J, the junction kept 7 bases outside the gene matches. This CDR3 is built from 16 residues.